This TCR beta chain came from a study of CD8 T cells in Susac syndrome. The control participants were healthy donors, and these controls were matched with respect to both age and sex. The RNA input was roughly 0.45 to 1 ug, and it was reverse transcribed with random hexamers. A multiplex approach, immunoSEQ multiplex PCR, amplified TCR beta CDR3 across 54 Vbeta and 13 Jbeta. MiXCR, run by TCRdb on the immunoSEQ multiplex PCR reads, gives a single entry per CDR3 protein. Here the sample spans around 160,000 distinct CDR3 sequences, approximately 96% being singletons. V was clipped by 2 bases and J by 4 bases, with 5 bases between them. CDR1 and CDR2 (germline): KGHSH, LQKENI. The CDR3 totals 12 residues.

The sample consisted of CD4+ T cells from PBMCs. The chain has TRBV18 and TRBJ1-1; D is undetermined. This TCR came from a human donor in good health. CDR3 region: CASSPGVTEAFF. In DNA form, the CDR3 reads TGTGCCAGCTCACCAGGGGTCACTGAAGCTTTCTTT.